The clone carrying this TCR beta chain has a count of ten or more. This sample was included in a study of blood T cells in healthy people across ages. V was pared by 6 bases and J by 6 bases, with 7 bases of the junction left unmatched. This CDR3 contains 14 residues. CDR1 MNHEY and CDR2 SMNVEV come from the germline V gene (reference sequence). A sample-barcoded 5' primer and a J-beta primer mix were used in a second PCR of roughly 6 to 11 cycles. TCRdb processed the 5' RACE reads anew with MiXCR; each CDR3 protein has one entry. Altogether around 1.5 million distinct CDR3 sequences are present, roughly 40% being singletons, with the ten largest covering approximately 7.9%.

Sequences were obtained from blood. The receptor's source is a woman aged 18-29 years in good health. The chain links TRBV27 to TRBJ2-1, with 8 bases matching TRBD2. The CDR3 protein is CASSAGTRPNEQFF. CDR3 bases: TGTGCCAGCAGCGCCGGGACTAGGCCCAATGAGCAGTTCTTC.